The rows below give T cell receptor beta chains drawn from one sample of a study of Ad26.COV2.S vaccination and SARS-CoV-2 variants. Assay: immunoSEQ multiplex PCR; the TCRdb copy retains only in-frame clones and omits some. The sample has about 350,000 clones, roughly nine tenths seen once; the top ten hold roughly 3.9%. The material sequenced was peripheral blood, taken after recovery from COVID-19. Receptor source: a human donor who had recovered from COVID-19. Both conserved end residues are part of each CDR3. D genes are given only for firm matches. A clone size is listed for some rows: how often the clone was seen (once, few, many), or a class if it is expanded.

TRBV7-9,NA,NA,TRBJ1-4,TGTGCCAGCACCCCTTTTCGCGTAGGGGAAAAACTGTTTTTT,CASTPFRVGEKLFF
TRBV6-6,NA,NA,TRBJ2-5,TGTGCCAGCAGTTACGATTTCTGGGGGACCCAGTACTTC,CASSYDFWGTQYF
TRBV5-4,NA,NA,TRBJ1-2,TGTGCCAGCAGCTGGGGATCTGAGGGCGCGCCCTATGGCTACACCTTC,CASSWGSEGAPYGYTF
TRBV4-2,TRBD2,NA,TRBJ2-5,TGTGCCAGCAGCCAAGATCCCAGCGGGGGGGCTATGGAGACCCAGTACTTC,CASSQDPSGGAMETQYF
TRBV5-4,TRBD1,NA,TRBJ2-7,TGTGCCAGCAGCTTGGGTCTCGGGGGGACAGGGGGCTACGAGCAGTACTTC,CASSLGLGGTGGYEQYF
TRBV2,NA,NA,TRBJ1-4,TGTGCCAGCAGTGAACCGATGGGGCTGAATGAAAAACTGTTTTTT,CASSEPMGLNEKLFF
TRBV7-9,NA,few,TRBJ1-1,TGTGCCAGCAGAAGTCTTAACACTGAAGCTTTCTTT,CASRSLNTEAFF
TRBV7-2,NA,few,TRBJ2-5,TGTGCCAGCAGCTCTGGAGGTTGGGGGGGCGCCCAAGAGACCCAGTACTTC,CASSSGGWGGAQETQYF
TRBV7-9,NA,NA,TRBJ2-1,TGTGCCAGCAGTTTACTTTCCGGGTTATACAATGAGCAGTTCTTC,CASSLLSGLYNEQFF
TRBV27,NA,NA,TRBJ1-6,TGTGCCAGCACCCAAGGTATTGCAGGCAATTCACCCCTCCACTTT,CASTQGIAGNSPLHF
TRBV6-5,TRBD1,NA,TRBJ1-3,TGTGCCAGCAGACGACAGGGCTCCTCTGGAAACACCATATATTTT,CASRRQGSSGNTIYF
TRBV4-2,NA,NA,TRBJ1-2,TGTGCCAGCAGTCAAGAATCTAGAATGGTCTATGGCTACACCTTC,CASSQESRMVYGYTF
TRBV6-5,NA,once,TRBJ1-1,TGTGCCAGCAGTTCCCCGATCAGGGCCGAAGCTTTCTTT,CASSSPIRAEAFF
TRBV19,TRBD2,NA,TRBJ2-4,TGTGCCAGTAGTATTCCCCTCCTAGCGGGGGGGACAAAAAACATTCAGTACTTC,CASSIPLLAGGTKNIQYF
TRBV2,TRBD1,NA,TRBJ1-1,TGTGCCAGCAGGACGCAGGGGGCAGGAACTGAAGCTTTCTTT,CASRTQGAGTEAFF
TRBV11-2,NA,once,TRBJ1-4,TGTGCCAGCAGCTCCTTAAGGAAGACGGTTGATGAAAAACTGTTTTTT,CASSSLRKTVDEKLFF
TRBV11-2,NA,NA,TRBJ1-2,TGTGCCAGCAGCCCGGACAACTATGGCTACACCTTC,CASSPDNYGYTF
TRBV24-1,TRBD2,NA,TRBJ2-3,TGTGCCACCAGTGATCCGCTAGCGGGATTTGGAGATACGCAGTATTTT,CATSDPLAGFGDTQYF
TRBV27,TRBD1,NA,TRBJ2-3,TGTGCCAGCAGTTTCGGCGGCAGGGGGTTGGCAGATACGCAGTATTTT,CASSFGGRGLADTQYF
TRBV14,TRBD2,NA,TRBJ2-7,TGTGCCAGCAGCCAGTGGGGGGGCGAGCAGTACTTC,CASSQWGGEQYF
TRBV4-1,NA,NA,TRBJ2-4,TGCGCCAGCAGCCAGGTAGCCAAAAACATTCAGTACTTC,CASSQVAKNIQYF
TRBV5-1,NA,once,TRBJ1-2,TGCGCCAGCAGCTTGGACGGGGTCGATGGCTACACCTTC,CASSLDGVDGYTF
TRBV6-5,NA,NA,TRBJ2-3,TGTGCCAGCAGTTACGCCTTGGAAGGCACAGATACGCAGTATTTT,CASSYALEGTDTQYF
TRBV4-2,TRBD2,NA,TRBJ2-1,TGTGCCAGCAGCGTAGCGGGGGGGCCGGGAGAGCAGTTCTTC,CASSVAGGPGEQFF
TRBV9,TRBD1,NA,TRBJ2-4,TGTGCCAGCAGCGTAGGGGACAGGGGAAACATTCAGTACTTC,CASSVGDRGNIQYF
TRBV7-6,NA,NA,TRBJ2-1,TGTGCCAGCAGCCCAGCGAGGAGCTCCTACAATGAGCAGTTCTTC,CASSPARSSYNEQFF
TRBV5-1,NA,NA,TRBJ2-7,TGCGCCAGCAGCCGCCTGGGGGCGAGCTCCTACGAGCAGTACTTC,CASSRLGASSYEQYF
TRBV9,TRBD2,NA,TRBJ2-1,TGTGCCAGCAGCCTCCGACTAGCGGCAGATGAGCAGTTCTTC,CASSLRLAADEQFF
TRBV7-9,NA,NA,TRBJ2-7,TGTGCCAGCAGCTCTGGACTCTCCTACGAGCAGTACTTC,CASSSGLSYEQYF
TRBV7-9,NA,NA,TRBJ1-1,TGTGCCAGCAGCTTACAAGGGGAGGGCACTGAAGCTTTCTTT,CASSLQGEGTEAFF
TRBV5-1,TRBD1,NA,TRBJ2-1,TGCGCCAGCAGCTTCAGGGGACAGGGATGGGCCACAACAGGGGAGCAGTTCTTC,CASSFRGQGWATTGEQFF
TRBV7-2,TRBD2,NA,TRBJ2-1,TGTGCCAGCAGCTTAGTGCTAGCGGGGCTCTACAATGAGCAGTTCTTC,CASSLVLAGLYNEQFF
TRBV7-8,NA,NA,TRBJ2-5,TGTGCCAGCAGCCCGACAGGACTTTTGCAGTCCCAGACCCAGTACTTC,CASSPTGLLQSQTQYF
TRBV6-5,TRBD1,NA,TRBJ1-1,TGTGCCAGCAGTTACCGGTCACCAGGGGGAACTGAAGCTTTCTTT,CASSYRSPGGTEAFF
TRBV14,NA,NA,TRBJ1-4,TGTGCCAGCAGTGGAGCCCGGGCAACTAATGAAAAACTGTTTTTT,CASSGARATNEKLFF
TRBV7-2,TRBD2,NA,TRBJ2-7,TGTGCCAGCAGCTCTAGCGGGGGTCTATCCTACGAGCAGTACTTC,CASSSSGGLSYEQYF
TRBV5-1,TRBD1,NA,TRBJ1-2,TGCGCCAGTTATGCAGGGACAGGCAATAACTATGGCTACACCTTC,CASYAGTGNNYGYTF
TRBV29-1,NA,NA,TRBJ1-1,TGCAGCGTTGTTCTTTCCCACACTGAAGCTTTCTTT,CSVVLSHTEAFF
TRBV5-6,TRBD1,NA,TRBJ1-2,TGTGCCAGCAGCGCCGGGACAGCGTATGGCTACACCTTC,CASSAGTAYGYTF
TRBV19,NA,once,TRBJ1-1,TGTGCCAGTAGTAGACTGACAGGGAACACTGAAGCTTTCTTT,CASSRLTGNTEAFF
TRBV5-6,NA,NA,TRBJ1-2,TGTGCCAGCAGCGGCGGGGGGGCCGGCTATGGCTACACCTTC,CASSGGGAGYGYTF
TRBV2,NA,few,TRBJ1-5,TGTGCCAGCAGTGCGGGCCATAGCAATCAGCCCCAGCATTTT,CASSAGHSNQPQHF
TRBV25-1,NA,NA,TRBJ2-1,TGTGCCAGCAGTGAATTTGGGGACTCCTCCTACAATGAGCAGTTCTTC,CASSEFGDSSYNEQFF
TRBV19,NA,NA,TRBJ1-1,TGTGCCAGTAGTGGACAGATGAACACTGAAGCTTTCTTT,CASSGQMNTEAFF
TRBV9,NA,NA,TRBJ2-2,TGTGCCAGCAGCGTAGCTCCAGCGGGGAACACCGGGGAGCTGTTTTTT,CASSVAPAGNTGELFF
TRBV19,TRBD1,NA,TRBJ1-1,TGTGCCAGTAGCCGACAGGGAGGGACTGAAGCTTTCTTT,CASSRQGGTEAFF
TRBV7-2,TRBD2,NA,TRBJ2-1,TGTGCCAGCAGCCGGTCCGGGGGGAATGAGCAGTTCTTC,CASSRSGGNEQFF
TRBV2,NA,NA,TRBJ1-4,TGTGCCAGCAGTGAAGAGTGGGGGGATACACTGTTTTTT,CASSEEWGDTLFF
TRBV6-1,NA,NA,TRBJ1-5,TGTGCCAGCAGTGAAGGTCCGGGTTCCAACCAGCCCCAGCATTTT,CASSEGPGSNQPQHF
TRBV7-9,NA,NA,TRBJ1-5,TGTGCCAGCAGCTTAGCAGGGGCGGGCAATCAGCCCCAGCATTTT,CASSLAGAGNQPQHF
TRBV6-6,NA,NA,TRBJ1-6,TGTGCCAGCAGCCGACAGACGACCCGGGGGAGCTCCTATAATTCACCCCTCCACTTT,CASSRQTTRGSSYNSPLHF
TRBV9,NA,NA,TRBJ2-7,TGTGCCAGCAGCTTCAGGGAAATTGCCTACGAGCAGTACTTC,CASSFREIAYEQYF
TRBV7-3,NA,once,TRBJ2-7,TGTGCCAGCAGCCCCTCCTACGAGCAGTACTTC,CASSPSYEQYF
TRBV19,NA,few,TRBJ2-7,TGTGCCAGTAGTGACCCCGGTGGGCCTCCCTACGAGCAGTACTTC,CASSDPGGPPYEQYF
TRBV7-9,TRBD2,NA,TRBJ2-5,TGTGCCAGCAGCCCCGGGGGGGGACGGGAGACCCAGTACTTC,CASSPGGGRETQYF
TRBV9,NA,NA,TRBJ1-2,TGTGCCAGCAGCGCCCGACAGTACTATGGCTACACCTTC,CASSARQYYGYTF
TRBV5-4,TRBD1,NA,TRBJ1-2,TGTGCCAGCAGCTTAAGGGGGCGCAATCCCTATGGCTACACCTTC,CASSLRGRNPYGYTF